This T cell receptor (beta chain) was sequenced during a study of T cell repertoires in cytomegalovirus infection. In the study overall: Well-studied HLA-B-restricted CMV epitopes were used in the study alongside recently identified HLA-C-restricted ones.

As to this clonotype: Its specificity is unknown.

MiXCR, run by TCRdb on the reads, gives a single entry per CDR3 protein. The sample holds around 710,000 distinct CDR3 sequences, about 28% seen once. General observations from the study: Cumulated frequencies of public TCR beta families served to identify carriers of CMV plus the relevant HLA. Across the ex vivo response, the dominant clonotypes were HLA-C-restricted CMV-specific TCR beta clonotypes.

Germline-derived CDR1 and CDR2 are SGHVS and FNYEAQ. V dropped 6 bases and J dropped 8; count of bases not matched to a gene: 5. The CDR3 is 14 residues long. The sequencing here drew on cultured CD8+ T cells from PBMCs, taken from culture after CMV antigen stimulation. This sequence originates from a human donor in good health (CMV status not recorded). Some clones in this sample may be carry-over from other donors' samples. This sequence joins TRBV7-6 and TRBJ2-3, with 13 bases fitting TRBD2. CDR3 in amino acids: CASSTSGGAGTQYF. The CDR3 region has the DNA TGTGCCAGCAGTACTAGCGGGGGGGCTGGTACGCAGTATTTT.